The 26 T cell receptor beta chains presented below share a single source sample, sequenced in a study of vaccination and CD4 T cells after COVID-19. With the Oncomine TCR Beta short-read assay, DNA from cultured CD4+ T cells was sequenced. One entry per CDR3 protein results from TCRdb running MiXCR on the PCR reads. This table holds over 9,500 distinct CDR3 sequences, 65% to 80% found once. Their target antigens are unknown. As for treatment: roughly 10-day PBMC culture with coronavirus spike peptide pools or control peptides (ViraFEST assay). The specimen sequenced was CD4+ T cells from blood, cultured in vitro. These receptor sequences come from a human donor who had recovered from COVID-19.

V and J are TRBV28 and TRBJ1-3, with D tentatively TRBD1 (5 bases). Trimming took 1 base from V and 0 from J, leaving 13 bases between them. The germline CDR1 and CDR2 sequences are MDHEN and SYDVKM. The CDR3 is 17 amino acids. This chain's CDR3 is CASSLFSRGNSGNTIYF. Written as DNA, the CDR3 is TGTGCCAGCAGTTTATTCTCTAGGGGTAACTCTGGAAACACCATATATTTT. Drawing the rest from reference TRBV28 and TRBJ1-3, the complete variable domain is DVKVTQSSRYLVKRTGEKVFLECVQDMDHENMFWYRQDPGLGLRLIYFSYDVKMKEKGDIPEGYSVSREKKERFSLILESASTNQTSMYLCASSLFSRGNSGNTIYFGEGSWLTVV.

This clonotype was seen more than once but under ten times. The V and J genes are TRBV24-1 and TRBJ1-3; 9 nucleotides match TRBD1. V was pared by 9 bases and J by 3 bases, with 2 bases of the junction left unmatched. CDR1 KGHDR and CDR2 SFDVKD come from the germline V gene. The CDR3 has 13 residues. The CDR3 loop is CATSTGGGNTIYF. Written as DNA, the CDR3 is TGTGCCACCTCGACAGGGGGTGGAAACACCATATATTTT.

This chain connects TRBV11-2 to TRBJ1-1; D not certain. This CDR3 is built from 14 residues. V lost 8 bases to trimming and J lost 1 base, with 14 bases between them. Germline V gives CDR1 SGHAT, CDR2 FQNNGV. The chain's CDR3 is CASDLRTGNTEAFF. The CDR3 bases are TGTGCCAGCGATTTGAGGACGGGGAACACTGAAGCTTTCTTT. Variable domain in full (rest from reference TRBV11-2 and TRBJ1-1): EAGVAQSPRYKIIEKRQSVAFWCNPISGHATLYWYQQILGQGPKLLIQFQNNGVVDDSQLPKDRFSAERLKGVDSTLKIQPAKLEDSAVYLCASDLRTGNTEAFFGQGTRLTVV.

This clonotype was counted between two and nine times. The chain joins TRBV7-2 to TRBJ2-1; weak D call: TRBD1 (6 bases). Trimming took off 5 bases at V and 2 bases at J, with 10 bases between the two ends. Germline-derived CDR1 and CDR2 are SGHTA and FQGNSA. This CDR3 spans 14 amino acids. The CDR3, as DNA: TGTGCCAGCAGCCAACAGGGTCCCTACAATGAGCAGTTCTTC. The encoded protein is CASSQQGPYNEQFF.

The V and J genes are TRBV6-5 and TRBJ2-1; the match to TRBD2 covers 10 bases. With V trimmed by 0 bases and J by 8 bases, 7 bases remained unmatched. Per germline, CDR1 MNHEY and CDR2 SVGAGI. This CDR3 comprises 16 residues. The CDR3 nucleotides are TGTGCCAGCAGTTACTCCATTTTAGCGGGGGGCTATGAGCAGTTCTTC. Its translation: CASSYSILAGGYEQFF.

This sequence joins TRBV20-1 and TRBJ1-6, with no clear D. The CDR3 is 13 residues long. Trimming shortened V by 3 bases and J by 8 bases, and 11 bases separated the two germline ends. Germline V gene lookup returns CDR1 DFQATT and CDR2 SNEGSKA (reference sequence). CDR3 DNA sequence: TGCAGTGCTAGTCAGGAATTTGATTCACCCCTCCACTTT. As protein: CSASQEFDSPLHF.

The V and J genes are TRBV24-1 and TRBJ2-1; the match to TRBD1 covers 7 bases. Germline CDR1 reads KGHDR; CDR2 reads SFDVKD. The CDR3 sequence is 15 residues long. Trimming took 7 bases from V and 7 from J; bases not matched to a gene: 12. The CDR3 nucleotides are TGTGCCACCAGGATGTCCGGGACAGTTGAAAATGAGCAGTTCTTC. Its translation: CATRMSGTVENEQFF.

V usage is TRBV7-2 and J usage is TRBJ2-5, with D perhaps matching TRBD2 (6 bases). Germline V gene lookup returns CDR1 SGHTA and CDR2 FQGNSA. Trimming removed 1 base from V and 7 bases from J, with 19 bases in between. The CDR3 has 16 amino acids. The CDR3 nucleotides are TGTGCCAGCAGCTTAGTCGATATTAGGCAGGGAGGGACCCAGTACTTC. It encodes CASSLVDIRQGGTQYF.

This clonotype was counted only a few times. The chain joins TRBV11-2 to TRBJ2-2; 10 bases map to TRBD1. CDR1 and CDR2 (germline): SGHAT, FQNNGV. The CDR3 contains 15 residues. With V trimmed by 2 bases and J by 7 bases, 4 bases remained unmatched. CDR3 region: CASSLWDRGIGELFF. The CDR3 coding sequence is TGTGCCAGCAGCTTATGGGACAGGGGCATCGGGGAGCTGTTTTTT.

The chain carries TRBV9 and TRBJ1-1; 8 positions match TRBD1. The CDR3 runs 15 residues. V trimming: 0 bases; J trimming: 2 bases; junction bases outside the gene matches: 3. Per germline, CDR1 SGDLS and CDR2 YYNGEE. Here the CDR3 reads CASSVGDRRNTEAFF. In DNA form, the CDR3 reads TGTGCCAGCAGCGTAGGGGACAGGAGAAACACTGAAGCTTTCTTT.

Only a few counts were recorded for this clonotype. The chain has TRBV29-1 and TRBJ1-1; weak D call: TRBD1 (6 bases). CDR3 length equals 14 residues. CDR1 is SQVTM, CDR2 ANQGSEA, per germline. Trimming took 2 bases from V and 0 from J, leaving 10 bases between them. CDR3 sequence: CSVEKQGLNTEAFF. CDR3 DNA sequence: TGCAGCGTTGAAAAACAGGGTTTGAACACTGAAGCTTTCTTT.

The V gene is TRBV2, the J gene TRBJ1-5, with a possible D match to TRBD1 (5 bases). The V and J ends lost 6 bases and 0 bases respectively, with 9 bases between them. This CDR3 is built from 14 residues. Germline lookup yields CDR1 SNHLY and CDR2 FYNNEI. In nucleotides, the CDR3 is TGTGCCAGCAGGGCGGGACTTAGCAATCAGCCCCAGCATTTT. Protein: CASRAGLSNQPQHF.

The gene calls are TRBV24-1 and TRBJ2-5, with D unclear. Between the trimmed V and J ends, which lost 5 bases and 5 bases, there was a span of 5 bases. The CDR3 is 11 residues long. Germline CDR1 is KGHDR and CDR2 is SFDVKD. This CDR3 reads CATSAGETQYF. The DNA of the CDR3 is TGTGCCACCAGTGCCGGGGAGACCCAGTACTTC.

The chain joins TRBV20-1 to TRBJ1-5; 8 nucleotides match TRBD1. This CDR3 region has 15 residues. CDR1 is DFQATT, CDR2 SNEGSKA, per germline (reference sequence). V was pared by 4 bases and J by 7 bases, with 12 bases of the junction left unmatched. The CDR3 sequence: CSAIRFGQGGQPQHF. CDR3 in DNA: TGCAGTGCTATAAGATTTGGACAGGGCGGCCAGCCCCAGCATTTT.

This rearrangement joins TRBV5-6 to TRBJ2-7; no clear D. The V gene's germline CDR1 is SGHDT and CDR2 YYEEEE. Trimming cost V 1 base and J 5 bases, with 7 bases left between them. The CDR3 extends over 12 amino acids. CDR3 coding DNA: TGTGCCAGCAGCTTGCAGACGGACGAGCAGTACTTC. Amino acids: CASSLQTDEQYF.

The J gene is TRBJ2-6, the V gene TRBV12-3 or TRBV12-4; D remains ambiguous. Trimming took off 6 bases at V and 0 bases at J, with 9 bases between the two ends. The CDR3 is 15 amino acids. This CDR3 reads CASSPASSGANVLTF. CDR3 coding DNA: TGTGCCAGCAGCCCAGCCAGCTCTGGGGCCAACGTCCTGACTTTC.

The chain uses TRBV28 and TRBJ1-5, with unresolved D. This CDR3 region has 12 residues. Germline V lookup: CDR1 MDHEN, CDR2 SYDVKM. V was pared by 2 bases and J by 6 bases, with 5 bases between. CDR3 DNA sequence: TGTGCCAGCAGTTTAGAGGGTCAGCCCCAGCATTTT. This gives the protein CASSLEGQPQHF.

The rearrangement joins TRBV2 to TRBJ2-7, with TRBD1 identical over 10 bases. CDR1 is SNHLY, CDR2 FYNNEI, per germline. With 3 bases clipped from V and 6 bases from J, the junction kept 14 bases outside the gene matches. This CDR3 has 17 amino acids. In DNA, the CDR3 is TGTGCCAGCAGTGAGCGGGACAGGGGTATTGGGTACGGCGAGCAGTACTTC. It specifies CASSERDRGIGYGEQYF.

The sample holds one count of this clonotype. The chain links TRBV7-9 to TRBJ1-3; D is undetermined. The germline V gene has CDR1 SEHNR and CDR2 FQNEAQ (reference sequence). This CDR3 has 14 amino acids. V lost 6 bases and J 0 bases, leaving 9 bases between the germline ends. In DNA form, the CDR3 reads TGTGCCAGCAGGCAGACAATCTCTGGAAACACCATATATTTT. Amino acid sequence: CASRQTISGNTIYF.

This chain links TRBV27 with TRBJ1-2; 7 bases are shared with TRBD1. Trimming at V came to 5 bases and at J to 0 bases, leaving 9 bases not matched to a gene. This CDR3 comprises 16 residues. CDR1 is MNHEY and CDR2 is SMNVEV in the germline V gene (reference sequence). Written as DNA, the CDR3 is TGTGCCAGCAGTCTCACCCGGGACAGAACTAACTATGGCTACACCTTC. Its translation: CASSLTRDRTNYGYTF.

The chain combines TRBV9 with TRBJ2-5; D is ambiguous. CDR1 is SGDLS, CDR2 YYNGEE, per germline. This CDR3 contains 12 residues. V lost 0 bases to trimming and J lost 5 bases, with 5 bases between them. CDR3 protein: CASSVAGETQYF. CDR3 nucleotide sequence: TGTGCCAGCAGCGTAGCCGGGGAGACCCAGTACTTC.

The J gene is TRBJ1-4, the V gene TRBV6-1, with D perhaps matching TRBD1 (5 bases). The length of the CDR3 is 16 residues. Trimming stripped 6 bases from V and 6 bases from J, with 20 bases between. In germline, CDR1 is MNHNS, CDR2 SASEGT. CDR3 amino acids: CASRDPGGILYEKLFF. In DNA form, the CDR3 reads TGTGCCAGCAGAGACCCCGGGGGTATTTTGTATGAAAAACTGTTTTTT.

V is TRBV19 and J is TRBJ2-5; a possible D gene is TRBD2 (7 bases). The germline V gene has CDR1 LNHDA and CDR2 SQIVND (reference sequence). V was cut by 3 bases and J by 2 bases, with 13 bases left in between. The CDR3 is 15 residues long. The CDR3 DNA is TGTGCCAGTAGTATCGGGGGGCGGATTCAAGAGACCCAGTACTTC. It translates to CASSIGGRIQETQYF.

The rearrangement joins TRBV10-2 to TRBJ2-2; D might be TRBD1 (6 bases). CDR1 and CDR2 from the germline V gene are WSHSY and SAAADI. This CDR3 is 16 amino acids long. Trimming took 8 bases from V and 1 from J, leaving 17 bases between them. The CDR3 loop is CASYIGDTQNTGELFF. DNA of the CDR3: TGCGCCAGCTATATAGGGGACACCCAGAACACCGGGGAGCTGTTTTTT.

This rearrangement joins TRBV12-3 or TRBV12-4 to TRBJ2-2; the D is unclear. With 3 bases removed from V and 0 bases from J, the gap between germline ends came to 8 bases. There are 15 residues in the CDR3. The CDR3, as DNA: TGTGCCAGCAGTTTGAGGCTAACGAACACCGGGGAGCTGTTTTTT. This encodes CASSLRLTNTGELFF.

V gene TRBV6-2 or TRBV6-3 combines with J gene TRBJ1-2, with D tentatively TRBD1 (6 bases). The CDR3 totals 15 residues. V dropped 5 bases and J dropped 2 bases, with 15 bases sitting between them. Germline V lookup: CDR1 MNHEY, CDR2 SVGEGT. The CDR3 DNA reads TGTGCCAGCAGTACTACCAGGGGACCAAACTATGGCTACACCTTC. It translates to CASSTTRGPNYGYTF.